A single sample gave rise to the 18 T cell receptor beta chains below, sequenced in a study of OX40 agonist ivuxolimab in advanced cancers. The receptor library was made with the immunoSEQ multiplex PCR assay. TCRdb's version of the immuneACCESS table is confined to in-frame rearrangements and falls short of the full clone set. An unresolved V gene accounts for under half of the shortfall where checked; the remainder is of unknown origin. The sample table records 65,000 to 95,000 clones; about four fifths of these occur just once. The ten largest clones take up around 0.8% of the sample. The specimen comprised CD4+ or CD8+ T cells sorted from blood, sampled in a trial of the OX40 agonist ivuxolimab. These receptors all stem from an adult with an advanced solid tumor such as melanoma, head and neck, liver or kidney cancer.

CDR3 nucleotide sequence: TGTGCCATCTCCCAAGGTAGCGGGAGAGGGTGGCAAGAGACCCAGTACTTC. Residues: CAISQGSGRGWQETQYF. This chain links TRBV10-3 with TRBJ2-5; 9 bases match TRBD2. The CDR3 consists of 17 residues. V shed 8 bases and J 2 bases; nucleotides not matched to a gene: 15. Germline V gene data show CDR1 as ENHRY and CDR2 as SYGVKD.

The gene calls are TRBV19 and TRBJ2-7, with D hard to call. Germline CDR1 is LNHDA and CDR2 is SQIVND (reference sequence). Trimming cost V 6 bases and J 3 bases, with 18 bases left between them. This CDR3 is 15 amino acids long. The CDR3 nucleotides are TGTGCCAGTAGAACCTCGGTTGGTAGTAGCTACGAGCAGTACTTC. It yields the protein CASRTSVGSSYEQYF.

The rearrangement joins TRBV19 to TRBJ1-6, with 8 bases matching TRBD1. CDR3 size: 16 residues. Germline-derived CDR1 and CDR2 are LNHDA and SQIVND (reference sequence). V lost 5 bases to trimming and J lost 8 bases; unmatched junction nucleotides: 11. CDR3: CASSLRDRGFDSPLHF. CDR3 bases: TGTGCCAGTAGTCTCCGTGACAGGGGATTTGATTCACCCCTCCACTTT. The full variable domain, completed using reference TRBV19 and TRBJ1-6, is DGGITQSPKYLFRKEGQNVTLSCEQNLNHDAMYWYRQDPGQGLRLIYYSQIVNDFQKGDIAEGYSVSREKKESFPLTVTSAQKNPTAFYLCASSLRDRGFDSPLHFGNGTRLTVT.

The chain links TRBV7-2 to TRBJ2-5; 7 bases are shared with TRBD1. The trim removed 2 bases at V and 0 bases at J, leaving 3 bases unmatched. There are 15 residues in the CDR3. The germline gives CDR1 SGHTA, CDR2 FQGNSA. DNA for the CDR3: TGTGCCAGCAGCTTACCGGGACAGTACCAAGAGACCCAGTACTTC. Its protein product is CASSLPGQYQETQYF. Based on the CDR3 plus reference TRBV7-2 and TRBJ2-5, the full variable domain is GAGVSQSPSNKVTEKGKDVELRCDPISGHTALYWYRQSLGQGLEFLIYFQGNSAPDKSGLPSDRFSAERTGGSVSTLTIQRTQQEDSAVYLCASSLPGQYQETQYFGPGTRLLVL.

In the case of this clone: This sample also contains other DNA sequences that code for the same CDR3. The rearrangement links TRBV7-6 to TRBJ1-1; 8 positions agree with TRBD1. V gave up 5 bases and J gave up 1 base; unmatched junction bases: 3. Germline V gives CDR1 SGHVS, CDR2 FNYEAQ. The CDR3 is made up of 14 amino acids. The CDR3 here is CASSLGQGNTEAFF. CDR3 in DNA: TGTGCCAGCAGCCTTGGACAGGGGAACACTGAAGCTTTCTTT.

The CDR3 region has the DNA TGTGCCAGCACTGGACAGGGTAATTCCTATAATTCACCCCTCCACTTT. Protein sequence: CASTGQGNSYNSPLHF. The chain combines TRBV2 with TRBJ1-6; the match to TRBD1 covers 8 bases. Unmatched junction bases numbered 6, after V lost 7 bases and J lost 1 base. This CDR3 has 16 residues. The germline V gene has CDR1 SNHLY and CDR2 FYNNEI.

The genes are TRBV6-5 and TRBJ2-7, with D perhaps matching TRBD1 or TRBD2 (6 bases each). The V end was cut by 6 bases, the J end by 7 bases, with 22 bases between. This CDR3 spans 15 amino acids. Germline assignment: CDR1 MNHEY and CDR2 SVGAGI. CDR3 DNA: TGTGCCAGCAGCTCCTCGGGCAGGGGCGCGGGGGAGCAGTACTTC. Amino acids: CASSSSGRGAGEQYF.

The gene calls are TRBV29-1 and TRBJ2-2; D ambiguous. V shed 0 bases and J shed 6 bases, with 8 bases lying between them. This CDR3 contains 13 residues. CDR1 and CDR2 from the germline V gene are SQVTM and ANQGSEA. Here the CDR3 DNA reads TGCAGCGTTGAAGATGGGCAGGCCGGGGAGCTGTTTTTT. The encoded protein is CSVEDGQAGELFF.

The CDR3 protein is CASSNRHEQFF. The CDR3, as DNA: TGTGCCAGCAGCAACAGGCATGAGCAGTTCTTC. This sequence joins TRBV14 and TRBJ2-1; D may be TRBD1 (5 bases). In germline, CDR1 is SGHDN, CDR2 FVKESK. V was trimmed by 5 bases and J by 8 bases, leaving 7 bases between them. The CDR3 loop spans 11 amino acids.

The J gene is TRBJ2-2, the V gene TRBV5-6; weak D call: TRBD2 (7 bases). Germline assignment: CDR1 SGHDT and CDR2 YYEEEE. CDR3 length: 16 amino acids. V was cut by 6 bases and J by 5 bases, with 20 bases left in between. The CDR3 DNA is TGTGCCAGCAACCCCCTTGGGGGGGCGAGGACCGGGGAGCTGTTTTTT. This encodes CASNPLGGARTGELFF.

The chain joins TRBV4-1 to TRBJ1-4; no clear D gene. The CDR3 has 15 amino acids. The germline V gene has CDR1 MGHRA and CDR2 YSYEKL. V dropped 2 bases and J dropped 4 bases, with 11 bases sitting between them. The DNA of the CDR3 is TGCGCCAGCAGCCAACTCCTTACACTTAATGAAAAACTGTTTTTT. Translating it yields CASSQLLTLNEKLFF.

This chain links TRBV11-3 with TRBJ2-4; TRBD1 or TRBD2 may be the D gene (5 bases each). This CDR3 comprises 14 residues. Trimming left V 3 bases short and J 16 bases short, with 22 bases between. Germline CDR1 SGHNT, CDR2 YENEEA. The CDR3 DNA reads as TGTGCCAGCAGCTTTGCCGGCGGCAGGGATGGACTTTACTTC. Translating it yields CASSFAGGRDGLYF.

CDR3 sequence: CASSSRTGVNTEAFF. In DNA, the CDR3 is TGTGCCAGCAGCTCCCGGACAGGGGTAAACACTGAAGCTTTCTTT. The chain employs TRBV11-3 and TRBJ1-1, with TRBD1 identical over 9 bases. The CDR3 is made up of 15 amino acids. Losses at the gene ends were 4 bases for V and 2 bases for J; bases not matched to a gene: 5. In germline, CDR1 is SGHNT, CDR2 YENEEA.

The chain employs TRBV28 and TRBJ1-1; D not certain. V was trimmed by 1 base and J by 3 bases, leaving 9 bases between them. This CDR3 contains 14 residues. Germline V lookup: CDR1 MDHEN, CDR2 SYDVKM. The CDR3 nucleotides read TGTGCCAGCAGTTTATCCCAGATCCACACTGAAGCTTTCTTT. Its protein product is CASSLSQIHTEAFF.

The chain uses TRBV5-1 and TRBJ2-7, with D possibly TRBD2 on 5 matching bases. The length of the CDR3 is 13 residues. Trimming shortened V by 0 bases and J by 6 bases, and 10 bases separated the two germline ends. Germline lookup yields CDR1 SGHRS and CDR2 YFSETQ. Here the CDR3 reads CASSLDFLAEQYF. CDR3 coding DNA: TGCGCCAGCAGCTTGGACTTCCTAGCCGAGCAGTACTTC. Based on the CDR3 plus reference TRBV5-1 and TRBJ2-7, the full variable domain is KAGVTQTPRYLIKTRGQQVTLSCSPISGHRSVSWYQQTPGQGLQFLFEYFSETQRNKGNFPGRFSGRQFSNSRSEMNVSTLELGDSALYLCASSLDFLAEQYFGPGTRLTVT.

The CDR3 coding sequence is TGTGCCAGCAGTCTCGGGATGCTTTGGGTCGTCTACGAGCAGTACTTC. Translated: CASSLGMLWVVYEQYF. V usage is TRBV28 and J usage is TRBJ2-7, with D maybe TRBD2 (5 bases). Germline assignment: CDR1 MDHEN and CDR2 SYDVKM. CDR3 size: 16 residues. Trimming took off 5 bases at V and 3 bases at J, with 20 bases between the two ends.

This chain uses TRBV11-3 with TRBJ1-1; unclear D gene. Trimming took 4 bases from V and 2 from J, leaving 5 bases between them. Germline V gene lookup returns CDR1 SGHNT and CDR2 YENEEA. The CDR3 contains 12 residues. CDR3 sequence reads: CASSSSNTEAFF. CDR3 nucleotide sequence: TGTGCCAGCAGCTCCAGTAACACTGAAGCTTTCTTT.

A few counts support this clone. V gene TRBV21-1 combines with J gene TRBJ1-6. TRBV21-1 is described as a pseudogene. This CDR3 region has 17 residues. The CDR3 DNA follows: TGTGCCAGCAGCAAAGCGCTTGGACCACGATATAATTCACCCCTCCACTTT. Protein sequence: CASSKALGPRYNSPLHF.